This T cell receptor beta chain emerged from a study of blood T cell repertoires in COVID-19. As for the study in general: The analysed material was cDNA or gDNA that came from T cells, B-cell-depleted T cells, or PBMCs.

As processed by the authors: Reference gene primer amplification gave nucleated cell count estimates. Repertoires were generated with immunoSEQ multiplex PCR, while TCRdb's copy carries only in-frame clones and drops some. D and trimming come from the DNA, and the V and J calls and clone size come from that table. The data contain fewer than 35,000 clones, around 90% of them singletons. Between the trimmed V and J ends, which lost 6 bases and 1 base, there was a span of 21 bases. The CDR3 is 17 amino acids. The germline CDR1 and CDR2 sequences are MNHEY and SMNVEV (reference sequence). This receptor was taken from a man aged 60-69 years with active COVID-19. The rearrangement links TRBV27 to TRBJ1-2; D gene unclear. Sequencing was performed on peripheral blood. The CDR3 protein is CASRTLLLAADNYGYTF. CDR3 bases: TGTGCCAGCAGAACACTCCTCTTGGCGGCAGATAACTATGGCTACACCTTC.